This T cell receptor beta chain derives from a study of blood T cell repertoires in COVID-19. The overall study: Sites in the United States, Italy and Spain provided acute and convalescent COVID-19 samples. PBMCs, B-cell-depleted T cells, or T cells were the source of the cDNA or gDNA that made up the material.

Per the original methods: From reference gene primer amplification, estimates of nucleated cell counts were derived. Profiled with immunoSEQ multiplex PCR; TCRdb holds only in-frame clones, not every one. Clone size and the V and J calls come from that table; the DNA yielded D and trimming. Of roughly 360,000 clones listed, more than 70% were seen once; the top ten hold 1.3%. From germline, CDR1 is KGHSH and CDR2 LQKENI. The CDR3 consists of 13 residues. V lost 2 bases, J lost 4 bases, and 1 base stayed unmatched. Cohort 3 recovery required two negative PCRs, clearance, or symptom resolution. The specimen was PBMCs or T cells enriched from blood (not recorded which). The origin of this receptor is a man aged 25-45 years who had recovered from COVID-19. This chain connects TRBV18 to TRBJ2-7, with 8 bases matching TRBD2. The CDR3 reads CASSPAGGYEQYF. The CDR3 DNA reads as TGTGCCAGCTCACCAGCGGGGGGTTACGAGCAGTACTTC.